What follows describes a single T cell receptor beta chain. This specimen belongs to a study of regulatory T cells in long-lasting Graves disease. The germline CDR1 and CDR2 sequences are MGHRA and YSYEKL. Trimming took off 2 bases at V and 4 bases at J, with 15 bases between the two ends. The CDR3 has 16 amino acids. Documented time point: newly diagnosed GD, antithyroid drugs for less than 3 months. PBMC-derived RNA was used for the TCR library. Building the TCR beta libraries relied on iRepertoire HTBI primers, and CDR3 regions underwent Arm-PCR. In TCRdb, the multiplex PCR reads were re-called with MiXCR into one record per CDR3 protein. The data hold roughly 400,000 distinct CDR3 sequences, with 15% to 20% observed a single time. These data are also associated with another study on T cells in Graves' hyperthyroidism and ophthalmopathy. As reported in that work: Diagnosis relied on clinical symptoms, serum thyroxine and TRAb, thyroid ultrasound and orbital computed tomography. In the first-round RT-PCR of the TCR CDR3, the HTBI primer set was used.

Sequencing was performed on peripheral blood mononuclear cells (PBMCs), taken at new diagnosis, from a patient treated with antithyroid drugs. This chain joins TRBV4-1 and TRBJ2-1; D gene uncertain. This clonotype was obtained from a young woman with Graves disease. In DNA form, the CDR3 reads TGCGCCAGCAGCCAAAATGGCCTAGGCCGTTACAATGAGCAGTTCTTC. Translating it yields CASSQNGLGRYNEQFF.